A single sample is the source of the 32 T cell receptor beta chains below, sequenced in a study of identical twins. TCRdb reprocessed the 5' RACE reads with MiXCR, giving one entry per CDR3 protein. The table lists 450,000 to 600,000 distinct CDR3 sequences, more than 20% of them singletons. The same data also contributed to another study, on yellow fever vaccine responses in identical twins.

The sequenced sample was CD4+ T cells sorted from blood. These receptor sequences come from a woman under 30 in good health.

This clonotype was recorded a few times. The chain uses TRBV5-1 and TRBJ2-7; D possibly corresponds to TRBD2 (5 bases). The CDR3 covers 14 residues. With 3 bases removed from V and 0 bases from J, the gap between germline ends came to 10 bases. Germline loops: CDR1 SGHRS, CDR2 YFSETQ. This chain's CDR3 is CASSSTRGSYEQYF. CDR3 nucleotides: TGCGCCAGCAGCTCCACCCGGGGCTCCTACGAGCAGTACTTC. The whole variable domain, remainder taken from reference TRBV5-1 and TRBJ2-7, is KAGVTQTPRYLIKTRGQQVTLSCSPISGHRSVSWYQQTPGQGLQFLFEYFSETQRNKGNFPGRFSGRQFSNSRSEMNVSTLELGDSALYLCASSSTRGSYEQYFGPGTRLTVT.

This clonotype was seen a few times. This sequence joins TRBV29-1 and TRBJ2-1; 8 bases map to TRBD2. This CDR3 contains 13 residues. Germline V CDR1 and CDR2: SQVTM, ANQGSEA. The V and J ends lost 7 bases and 2 bases, in that order; junction bases with no gene match: 4. The CDR3 DNA sequence: TGCAGCGCGGCCGGGAGGGCCTACAATGAGCAGTTCTTC. The encoded protein is CSAAGRAYNEQFF.

This clonotype was recorded at least ten times. The chain carries TRBV5-1 and TRBJ2-1; D might be TRBD2 (6 bases). Germline CDR1 and CDR2: SGHRS and YFSETQ. The CDR3 sequence is 15 residues long. Trimming removed 4 bases at V and 6 bases at J, with 17 bases between. DNA for the CDR3: TGCGCCAGCAGCAAGACGGTAGGAGCGGGCAATGAGCAGTTCTTC. This sequence encodes CASSKTVGAGNEQFF.

This clonotype was seen a few times. The rearrangement uses TRBV2 and TRBJ2-7; no clear D gene. V was pared by 3 bases and J by 12 bases, with 15 bases between. Germline CDR1 SNHLY, CDR2 FYNNEI. This CDR3 region has 12 residues. This CDR3 is CASSDSLYTRYF. The CDR3 DNA follows: TGTGCCAGCAGTGATTCTTTGTACACCCGGTACTTC.

There are a few counts of this clonotype. The chain has TRBV5-6 and TRBJ2-7; 9 positions match TRBD1. Unmatched junction bases numbered 10, after V lost 3 bases and J lost 6 bases. Germline V gives CDR1 SGHDT, CDR2 YYEEEE. The CDR3 is 15 residues long. CDR3: CASSWSGTGIREQYF. The CDR3 DNA follows: TGTGCCAGCAGCTGGAGTGGGACAGGGATTCGCGAGCAGTACTTC.

There are a few counts of this clonotype. The chain employs TRBV5-1 and TRBJ2-3, with D possibly matching TRBD1 (5 bases). CDR1 SGHRS and CDR2 YFSETQ come from the germline V gene. Trimming stripped 4 bases from V and 6 bases from J, with 6 bases between. This CDR3 has 11 amino acids. The CDR3, as DNA: TGCGCCAGCAGCGGGGCGGATACGCAGTATTTT. The encoded protein is CASSGADTQYF.

This chain uses TRBV12-3 or TRBV12-4 with TRBJ2-3, with unresolved D. Trimming took off 3 bases at V and 1 base at J, with 11 bases between the two ends. There are 15 residues in the CDR3. Written as DNA, the CDR3 is TGTGCCAGCAGTTTCGGGCGACCCGGCACAGATACGCAGTATTTT. Amino acids: CASSFGRPGTDTQYF.

CDR3 protein: CASSYGAGGSGANVLTF. In DNA, the CDR3 is TGTGCCAGCAGTTACGGAGCGGGAGGATCTGGGGCCAACGTCCTGACTTTC. The V gene is TRBV6-5, the J gene TRBJ2-6; 9 bases agree with TRBD2. The V gene's germline CDR1 is MNHEY and CDR2 SVGAGI. The V gene end was trimmed by 2 bases and the J gene end by 1 base; junction bases not matched to a gene: 3. The CDR3 loop spans 17 amino acids.

This rearrangement joins TRBV6-4 to TRBJ2-3; D possibly uses TRBD1 or TRBD2 (6 bases each). The V and J ends lost 6 bases and 4 bases respectively, with 20 bases between them. The CDR3 is made up of 16 amino acids. Germline V lookup: CDR1 MRHNA, CDR2 SNTAGT. The CDR3 bases are TGTGCCAGCAGGGAATCCTCCTTCGGGGGCCCAGATACGCAGTATTTT. This gives the protein CASRESSFGGPDTQYF.

This chain connects TRBV7-9 to TRBJ2-3; D call uncertain. CDR1 and CDR2 (germline): SEHNR, FQNEAQ (reference sequence). The V end lost 3 bases, the J end lost 2 bases, and 18 bases lay between the germline ends. This CDR3 is 17 amino acids long. This chain's CDR3 is CASSFFQIGGFTDTQYF. The CDR3 DNA reads TGTGCCAGCAGCTTCTTCCAGATTGGCGGTTTCACAGATACGCAGTATTTT.

The J gene is TRBJ2-3, the V gene TRBV20-1; 7 positions agree with TRBD2. J lost 0 bases, V lost 6 bases, and 6 bases had no gene match. The CDR3 runs 14 residues. Looked up from germline, CDR1 is DFQATT and CDR2 is SNEGSKA (reference sequence). The CDR3 DNA sequence: TGCAGTGCGCTAAGCGGGGCCAGCACAGATACGCAGTATTTT. It translates to CSALSGASTDTQYF.

Here the CDR3 DNA reads TGTGCCAGCAGTCCCTCCTGGTCAGGGGGAGGCACTGAAGCTTTCTTT. Protein: CASSPSWSGGGTEAFF. The chain uses TRBV28 and TRBJ1-1, with TRBD1 matching 7 bases. The ends lost 5 bases at V and 4 bases at J; junction bases unmatched: 13. Germline assignment: CDR1 MDHEN and CDR2 SYDVKM. The CDR3 sequence is 16 residues long. The full variable domain, in which reference TRBV28 and TRBJ1-1 provide the parts outside the CDR3, is DVKVTQSSRYLVKRTGEKVFLECVQDMDHENMFWYRQDPGLGLRLIYFSYDVKMKEKGDIPEGYSVSREKKERFSLILESASTNQTSMYLCASSPSWSGGGTEAFFGQGTRLTVV.

This clonotype was detected only a few times. This chain connects TRBV5-6 to TRBJ2-1; 7 nucleotides align to TRBD2. V gave up 3 bases and J gave up 3 bases; unmatched junction bases: 9. Germline CDR1 is SGHDT and CDR2 is YYEEEE. The CDR3 totals 16 residues. The CDR3 sequence is CASSYESGIYYNEQFF. The CDR3, as DNA: TGTGCCAGCAGCTACGAAAGCGGGATATACTACAATGAGCAGTTCTTC. Complete variable domain (other parts from reference TRBV5-6 and TRBJ2-1): DAGVTQSPTHLIKTRGQQVTLRCSPKSGHDTVSWYQQALGQGPQFIFQYYEEEERQRGNFPDRFSGHQFPNYSSELNVNALLLGDSALYLCASSYESGIYYNEQFFGPGTRLTVL.

V usage is TRBV6-2 or TRBV6-3 and J usage is TRBJ2-2; D is possibly TRBD2 (6 bases). Germline assignment: CDR1 MNHEY and CDR2 SVGEGT. The ends were cut back, 5 bases at V and 0 bases at J, with 25 bases in the middle. CDR3 length: 20 amino acids. The DNA of the CDR3 is TGTGCCAGCAGTAGCCTCTGGGGGAGGCGCCGTCCTACGAACACCGGGGAGCTGTTTTTT. Translating it yields CASSSLWGRRRPTNTGELFF.

This clonotype came up a few times. The chain uses TRBV19 and TRBJ2-1; 9 bases agree with TRBD2. Trimming at V came to 6 bases and at J to 1 base, leaving 19 bases not matched to a gene. Germline CDR1 reads LNHDA; CDR2 reads SQIVND (reference sequence). The CDR3 is 20 residues long. The CDR3 spells CASSSLAGKFTRSSYNEQFF. CDR3 in DNA: TGTGCCAGTAGCTCGCTAGCGGGAAAATTTACGCGGTCTTCCTACAATGAGCAGTTCTTC. Together with reference TRBV19 and TRBJ2-1, the CDR3 gives the full variable domain: DGGITQSPKYLFRKEGQNVTLSCEQNLNHDAMYWYRQDPGQGLRLIYYSQIVNDFQKGDIAEGYSVSREKKESFPLTVTSAQKNPTAFYLCASSSLAGKFTRSSYNEQFFGPGTRLTVL.

This clonotype was counted between two and nine times. The V call is TRBV5-1, the J call TRBJ2-1; 9 bases agree with TRBD2. Trimming at V came to 0 bases and at J to 2 bases, leaving 0 bases not matched to a gene. This CDR3 has 15 amino acids. CDR1 and CDR2 from the germline V gene are SGHRS and YFSETQ. The CDR3 DNA reads TGCGCCAGCAGCTTGGCTAGCGGGACCTACAATGAGCAGTTCTTC. Amino acid sequence: CASSLASGTYNEQFF.

In this sample, this clonotype turned up a few times. V and J are TRBV12-3 or TRBV12-4 and TRBJ2-1; 8 bases align to TRBD1. The CDR3 spans 16 residues. Losses at the gene ends were 0 bases for V and 2 bases for J; bases not matched to a gene: 3. The CDR3 sequence: CASSLADRATYNEQFF. The CDR3 DNA reads as TGTGCCAGCAGTTTAGCGGACAGGGCCACCTACAATGAGCAGTTCTTC.

A few counts support this clonotype. CDR3 protein: CASSEGTANTGELFF. CDR3 nucleotide sequence: TGTGCCAGCAGTGAAGGGACAGCGAACACCGGGGAGCTGTTTTTT. The chain uses TRBV6-1 and TRBJ2-2; perhaps TRBD1 as D (6 bases). CDR1 MNHNS and CDR2 SASEGT come from the germline V gene. V was pared by 1 base and J by 0 bases, with 6 bases between. The length of the CDR3 is 15 residues.

The CDR3 sequence is CASSFRRNYGYTF. As DNA, the CDR3 is TGTGCCAGCAGTTTTAGGCGTAACTATGGCTACACCTTC. The V call is TRBV27, the J call TRBJ1-2, with D uncertain. The CDR3 spans 13 residues. Germline CDR1 MNHEY, CDR2 SMNVEV (reference sequence). Trimming cost V 3 bases and J 1 base, with 6 bases left between them.

The chain combines TRBV28 with TRBJ1-2; D might be TRBD1 (6 bases). The CDR3 runs 13 residues. Looked up from germline, CDR1 is MDHEN and CDR2 is SYDVKM. The V end lost 6 bases, the J end lost 5 bases, and 13 bases lay between the germline ends. CDR3 DNA: TGTGCCAGCAGACCCGGACAGTGGTATGGCTACACCTTC. Translation gives CASRPGQWYGYTF.

J is TRBJ1-2 and V is TRBV6-1, with D maybe TRBD1 (6 bases). The germline CDR1 and CDR2 sequences are MNHNS and SASEGT. V shed 9 bases and J shed 6 bases, with 11 bases lying between them. The CDR3 loop spans 11 amino acids. CDR3 coding DNA: TGTGCCAGTGGGACAAAGAATGGCTACACCTTC. This sequence encodes CASGTKNGYTF.

This clonotype was counted at least ten times. This rearrangement joins TRBV6-1 to TRBJ1-1, with D tentatively TRBD1 (5 bases). V shed 6 bases and J shed 0 bases, with 11 bases lying between them. Per germline, CDR1 MNHNS and CDR2 SASEGT. The CDR3 covers 14 residues. CDR3 sequence (DNA): TGTGCCAGCAGGCAAGGGGTAATGAACACTGAAGCTTTCTTT. Protein product: CASRQGVMNTEAFF.

This clonotype was recorded a few times. The gene calls are TRBV12-3 or TRBV12-4 and TRBJ1-5; D possibly corresponds to TRBD1 (5 bases). The CDR3 is 14 residues long. Trimming left V 5 bases short and J 6 bases short, with 14 bases between. The CDR3 spells CASSTREVSQPQHF. In DNA form, the CDR3 reads TGTGCCAGCAGTACCAGGGAGGTTAGTCAGCCCCAGCATTTT.

This CDR3 reads CASSLDGRRRNTEAFF. The DNA for the CDR3 is TGTGCCAGCAGCTTAGACGGGAGAAGGAGGAACACTGAAGCTTTCTTT. The chain links TRBV7-9 to TRBJ1-1; D not certain. Per germline, CDR1 SEHNR and CDR2 FQNEAQ (reference sequence). The V end was cut by 1 base, the J end by 1 base, with 13 bases between. This CDR3 region has 16 residues.

This clonotype was found many times. The chain is built from TRBV10-3 and TRBJ1-6, with 12 bases lining up with TRBD1. The germline V gene encodes CDR1 ENHRY and CDR2 SYGVKD. J lost 9 bases, V lost 8 bases, and 8 bases had no gene match. The CDR3 is made up of 15 amino acids. In nucleotides, the CDR3 is TGTGCCATCGGAGACAGGGACAGGGGGCCTTCACCCCTCCACTTT. Amino acid sequence: CAIGDRDRGPSPLHF.

The chain is built from TRBV28 and TRBJ1-1, with D hard to call. Trimming took off 3 bases at V and 7 bases at J, with 12 bases between the two ends. This CDR3 contains 13 residues. CDR1 is MDHEN and CDR2 is SYDVKM in the germline V gene. The CDR3 sequence: CASSFLGLGEAFF. CDR3 DNA: TGTGCCAGCAGTTTCTTGGGTTTGGGTGAAGCTTTCTTT.

The chain uses TRBV7-2 and TRBJ2-3, with unresolved D. CDR1 is SGHTA, CDR2 FQGNSA, per germline. V lost 7 bases and J 1 base, leaving 12 bases between the germline ends. This CDR3 is 14 amino acids long. CDR3 bases: TGTGCCAGCACCCCTCGGTTCGGCACAGATACGCAGTATTTT. It codes for CASTPRFGTDTQYF.

The chain combines TRBV15 with TRBJ1-3, with D possibly TRBD1 on 5 matching bases. Germline V gene data show CDR1 as LNHNV and CDR2 as YYDKDF (reference sequence). This CDR3 has 16 residues. Deletions cut 4 bases from V and 0 bases from J, with 13 bases between. The CDR3 DNA follows: TGTGCCACCAGCACCCCCGACAGATACTCTGGAAACACCATATATTTT. Translation gives CATSTPDRYSGNTIYF.

CDR3: CSARDRGSSGSYTDTQYF. The CDR3 DNA reads as TGCAGTGCTAGAGATAGGGGGTCGAGCGGGAGTTACACAGATACGCAGTATTTT. The chain carries TRBV20-1 and TRBJ2-3, with 8 bases aligning to TRBD2. CDR1 and CDR2 from the germline V gene are DFQATT and SNEGSKA (reference sequence). J lost 2 bases, V lost 0 bases, and 13 bases had no gene match. This CDR3 is 18 amino acids long.

V is TRBV3-1 and J is TRBJ2-3; 9 bases match TRBD2. CDR1 and CDR2 (germline): LGHDT, YNNKEL (reference sequence). The CDR3 is 15 amino acids. With 4 bases clipped from V and 4 bases from J, the junction kept 6 bases outside the gene matches. The CDR3 nucleotides are TGTGCCAGCAGCCGATTGGGGACTAGCTCAGATACGCAGTATTTT. Protein: CASSRLGTSSDTQYF.

The chain combines TRBV2 with TRBJ2-1, with 7 positions matching TRBD1. In germline, CDR1 is SNHLY, CDR2 FYNNEI. The V gene end was trimmed by 8 bases and the J gene end by 3 bases; junction bases not matched to a gene: 10. The CDR3 covers 15 residues. CDR3 nucleotides: TGTGCCAGCGCGTCGGGACAGCTAATCTACAATGAGCAGTTCTTC. It translates to CASASGQLIYNEQFF.

This clonotype was picked up a small number of times. This sequence joins TRBV4-1 and TRBJ1-1; D uncertain. The V gene's germline CDR1 is MGHRA and CDR2 YSYEKL. This CDR3 comprises 15 residues. Trimming removed 0 bases at V and 1 base at J, with 9 bases between. As DNA, the CDR3 is TGCGCCAGCAGCCAAGATAGGATAGAGAACACTGAAGCTTTCTTT. Its protein product is CASSQDRIENTEAFF.